A selection of T cell receptor beta chains follows, all from one sample in a study of breast tumors, draining lymph nodes, adjacent tissues. Each CDR3 protein is one row after TCRdb ran MiXCR on the multiplex PCR reads. Of around 8,200 distinct CDR3 sequences listed, about 70% are singletons. The specimen sequenced was tumor-adjacent breast tissue. These receptors originate from a female donor with breast cancer. Some clones in this sample may be carry-over from other donors' samples. The CDR3 runs from the conserved cysteine through the conserved F or W. The size entry is marked missing in some rows and otherwise reads once, few, many or a size class.

CDR3 length	V gene	clone size	CDR3 protein
13	TRBV20-1	medium-sized	CSAKTGGYNEQFF
15	TRBV24-1	.	CATSLGVTGAYEQYF
13	TRBV11-2	.	CAGSPVSADTQYF
15	TRBV11-3	once	CASSLTSGYTDTQYF
16	TRBV24-1	.	CATSRRTSGTTDTQYF
14	TRBV13	medium-sized	CASRSRDRAHEQYF
13	TRBV19	.	CASSGIAGELQFF
17	TRBV7-6	.	CASSLDWGGYSGNTIYF
15	TRBV18	many	CASSLLTANQETQYF
17	TRBV27	.	CASSFRATSREVETQYF
12	TRBV7-6	.	CASSPGEGTQYF
15	TRBV20-1	.	CSARVGRGPPDTQYF
15	TRBV6-5	.	CASSYLAGVTNEQYF
14	TRBV5-1	.	CASSLVGGAETQYF
13	TRBV10-1	.	CASSDRRDYGYTF
15	TRBV4-1	.	CASSQEVTSFNEQFF
13	TRBV9	.	CASSADATDTQYF
15	TRBV6-6	medium-sized	CASNPAGYSNQPQHF
14	TRBV7-2	.	CASSPGTGGYEQYF
15	TRBV5-1	large	CASSLRSTGNSPLHF
14	TRBV7-2	few	CASSSLHLSETQYF
17	TRBV20-1	.	CSAQITQVASSNSPLHF
16	TRBV7-2	once	CASSLAGQRITDTQYF
15	TRBV7-2	once	CASSLAPRVQETQYF
14	TRBV7-8	.	CASSLAEATDTQYF
14	TRBV15	.	CATSRGGRGNTQYF
19	TRBV20-1	.	CSALYGNPTGGSYNSPLHF
16	TRBV12-3/TRBV12-4	.	CASSLYGLAGDETQYF
16	TRBV12-3/TRBV12-4	.	CASSPTRGGALDTQYF
15	TRBV6-5	many	CASSSTGTGGDEQFF
14	TRBV2	.	CASSEAPTSNEQYF
15	TRBV5-1	medium-sized	CASSLQQGASYEQYF
18	TRBV10-3	medium-sized	CAISDPARSTGEGNTIYF